This T cell receptor beta chain was captured in a study of human T cells and chemical hapten exposure. For the study at large: 0.01% DPC was applied to the upper back in patch tests, which were read at 6 days. Slight volume differences across pooled libraries mainly accounted for varying per-sample TCR yields.

Time point: pre-sensitization, week 0. Treatment reported: therapeutic diphenylcyclopropenone sensitization with weekly scalp DPC. Each CDR3 protein is one row after TCRdb ran MiXCR on the RACE reads. The data hold under 100,000 distinct CDR3 sequences, with about 9% observed a single time. Only a few counts were recorded for this clonotype. The antigen is not known. With V trimmed by 0 bases and J by 2 bases, 5 bases remained unmatched. Germline V gives CDR1 DFQATT, CDR2 SNEGSKA (reference sequence). The CDR3 covers 15 residues. General study points: Sensitizing with DPC caused no change in TCRs above 1 in 1000 frequency.

Sequenced material: whole blood, taken in connection with sensitization to the hapten diphenylcyclopropenone (DPC). This rearrangement joins TRBV20-1 to TRBJ2-7; TRBD2 agrees at 9 bases. This receptor was identified in a man aged 40-55 years with alopecia areata. Some clones in this sample may be carry-over from other donors' samples. The CDR3 spells CSARDPTSGPYEQYF. Here the CDR3 DNA reads TGCAGTGCTAGAGACCCGACTAGCGGCCCCTACGAGCAGTACTTC.